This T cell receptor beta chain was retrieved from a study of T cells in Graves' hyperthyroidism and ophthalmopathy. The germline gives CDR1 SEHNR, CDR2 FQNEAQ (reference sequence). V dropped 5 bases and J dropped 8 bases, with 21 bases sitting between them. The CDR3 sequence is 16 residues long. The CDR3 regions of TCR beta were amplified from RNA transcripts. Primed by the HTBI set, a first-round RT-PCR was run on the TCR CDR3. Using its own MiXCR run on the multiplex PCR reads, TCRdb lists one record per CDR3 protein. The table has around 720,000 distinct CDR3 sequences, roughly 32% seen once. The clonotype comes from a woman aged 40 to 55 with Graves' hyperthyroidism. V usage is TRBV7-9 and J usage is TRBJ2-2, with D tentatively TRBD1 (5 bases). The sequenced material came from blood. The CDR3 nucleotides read TGTGCCAGCAGCCCACGCTGGACAAATGTCCTAGGGGAGCTGTTTTTT. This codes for CASSPRWTNVLGELFF.